This T cell receptor beta chain was found in a study of blood T cell repertoires in COVID-19 (dated by TCRdb to about 2020). Looking at the study overall: Samples from collaborators originated in the United States, Italy and Spain and spanned both the acute and convalescent phases of COVID-19. The prospective study material was composed of cDNA or gDNA derived from T cells, B-cell-depleted T cells, or PBMCs. The dataset comprised deeply sampled blood TCRbeta repertoires from subjects exposed to, actively infected with, or recovered from COVID-19. A freely available public database, intended as a resource for researchers studying the immune response to SARS-CoV-2, is where the repertoires were released. The samples were drawn from two sources: the first 160 participants of the ongoing ImmuneRACE study, and 1,254 subjects contributed by 6 global collaborators. A de-identified subject ID, COVID-19 status, age in years and sex were almost always included in the sample metadata. HLA class I and class II types, where available, came from metadata supplied by the sample provider rather than from assay-based typing.

The paper as a whole reports these results and caveats: Clinical and demographic metadata were provided uncurated, with the amount varying by source and participant.

TCRbeta CDR3 regions were amplified from genomic DNA by means of the immunoSEQ Assay, a bias-controlled multiplex PCR. The published analysis was carried out like this. Within the assay, amplification of reference gene primers was used to estimate how many nucleated cells each sample contained. To quantify the absolute abundance of each unique TCRbeta CDR3 rearrangement, sequence reads were collapsed and filtered. For each sample, productive Simpson clonality was calculated as the square root of Simpson's diversity index across productive rearrangements. Entries here come from immuneACCESS through TCRdb and include only in-frame sequences with V and J called. Some clones fail to appear in such tables; in the studies checked, an unresolved V gene covers under half of the shortfall, and the cause of the remainder is unknown. V and J calls and clone size come straight from that table; D and trimming were deduced from the DNA. The sample table records tens of thousands of clones; approximately 80% of these occur just once. The ten biggest clones cover 4.5% to 5.5% of the sample.

The CDR3 starts with the cysteine, ends with the phenylalanine, and has 13 residues. Here the CDR3 DNA is all that survives: 39 bases in frame from base 1. The germline V gene (reference sequence) provides CDR1 LNHDA and CDR2 SQIVND. The germline V and J ends show losses of 9 bases and 5 bases respectively, and no gene match explains 9 bases of the junction. About this clone itself: The clone's antigen remains unknown. Nothing much larger sits one base from this clone, and base qualities are not available.

One collaborating source in Seattle enrolled patients while the patients were actively infected and followed the patients over time throughout the course of disease. Collaborating institutions collected whole blood in K2EDTA tubes following their own protocols. Collaborator samples were shipped for TCRbeta analysis as frozen whole blood, isolated PBMCs, or DNA extracted from either sample type. Sequencing was carried out using peripheral blood. The source is a man at least 80 years old with COVID-19, enrolled during active disease. The rearrangement joined TRBV19 to TRBJ1-1, and TRBD1 aligns with 7 junction nucleotides. DNA sequence: TGTGCCAGCGACCGACAGGGTAGGACTGAAGCTTTCTTT. Protein translation: CASDRQGRTEAFF.